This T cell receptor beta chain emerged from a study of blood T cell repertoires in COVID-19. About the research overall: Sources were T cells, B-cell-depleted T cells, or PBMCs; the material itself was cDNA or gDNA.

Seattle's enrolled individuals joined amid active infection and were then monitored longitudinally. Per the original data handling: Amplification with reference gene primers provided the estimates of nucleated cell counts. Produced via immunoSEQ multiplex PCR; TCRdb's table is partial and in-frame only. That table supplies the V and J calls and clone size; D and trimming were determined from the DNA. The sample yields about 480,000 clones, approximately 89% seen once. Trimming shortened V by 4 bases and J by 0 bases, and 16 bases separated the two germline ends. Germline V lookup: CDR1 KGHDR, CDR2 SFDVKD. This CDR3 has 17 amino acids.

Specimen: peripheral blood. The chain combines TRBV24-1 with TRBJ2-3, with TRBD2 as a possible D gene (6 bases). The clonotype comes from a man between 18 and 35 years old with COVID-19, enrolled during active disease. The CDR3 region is CATSDPRRGTSTDTQYF. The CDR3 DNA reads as TGTGCCACCAGTGACCCCCGGAGGGGAACTAGCACAGATACGCAGTATTTT.